The sequence of this TCR beta chain was determined in a study of beta chain features in type 1 diabetes. Whole-study results and caveats: Within each of all four CD4+ subsets, Type 1 diabetes patients had TCRB CDR3s that were moderately but significantly shorter. Insertions at VDJ junctions were less frequent in type 1 diabetes patients. These patients also deleted more nucleotides at the same junctions. Sampled from patients, naive, central memory and Treg TCRB repertoires appeared more similar than those sampled from healthy donors. The cDNA sequencing approach could over-represent high-TCR-expressing cells.

As regards this clone: What it recognizes is unknown.

The sequenced template was cDNA made from the entire isolated RNA. Measured with immunoSEQ multiplex PCR; TCRdb has only the in-frame clones, and not every one. The sample consists of 500,000 to 650,000 clones, about an eighth of them appearing once. The specimen sequenced was naive CD4+ T cells from blood. The sequence derives from a young man with type 1 diabetes.

The CDR3 here is CASAFGLAGVEQYF. DNA of the CDR3: TGCGCCAGCGCCTTCGGACTAGCGGGGGTCGAGCAGTACTTC. This chain uses TRBV5-1 with TRBJ2-7; 13 nucleotides agree with TRBD2. The CDR3 has 14 amino acids. Per germline, CDR1 SGHRS and CDR2 YFSETQ. Unmatched junction bases numbered 7, after V lost 7 bases and J lost 6 bases.